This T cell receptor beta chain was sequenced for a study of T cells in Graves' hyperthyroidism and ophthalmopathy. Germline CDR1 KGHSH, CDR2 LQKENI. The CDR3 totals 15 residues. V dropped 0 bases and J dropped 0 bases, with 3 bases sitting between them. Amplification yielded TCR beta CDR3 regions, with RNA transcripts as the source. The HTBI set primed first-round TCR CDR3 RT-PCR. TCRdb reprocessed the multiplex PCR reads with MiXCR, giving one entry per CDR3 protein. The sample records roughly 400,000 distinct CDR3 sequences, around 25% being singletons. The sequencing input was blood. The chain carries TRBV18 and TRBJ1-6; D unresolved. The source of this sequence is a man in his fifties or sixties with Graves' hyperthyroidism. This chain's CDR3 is CASSPPSSYNSPLHF. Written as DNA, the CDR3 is TGTGCCAGCTCACCACCGAGCTCCTATAATTCACCCCTCCACTTT.